The 28 T cell receptor beta chains presented below share a single source sample, sequenced in a study of blood T cell repertoires in COVID-19. Libraries were prepared by immunoSEQ multiplex PCR; TCRdb keeps only in-frame clonotypes and omits some of them. The sample has 150,000 to 200,000 clones, roughly 85% seen once. Sequenced input: peripheral blood. Every receptor here comes from a human donor with acute or convalescent COVID-19. The donor label of this sample is uncertain.

The V gene is TRBV18, the J gene TRBJ2-1; 10 bases map to TRBD2. V lost 2 bases to trimming and J lost 4 bases; unmatched junction nucleotides: 8. Germline CDR1 is KGHSH and CDR2 is LQKENI. The CDR3 has 17 residues. The CDR3 DNA reads TGTGCCAGCTCACCAACGCTAGCGGGGGCATTGTACAATGAGCAGTTCTTC. Translated, it gives CASSPTLAGALYNEQFF.

The chain has TRBV12-3 or TRBV12-4 and TRBJ1-4; 9 bases line up with TRBD1. V lost 8 bases and J lost 11; bases outside the gene matches: 9. The CDR3 is 13 residues long. CDR3 in DNA: TGTGCCAGCCGAGGGACAGGGCGTGGCAAACTGTTTTTT. It encodes CASRGTGRGKLFF.

The chain has TRBV6-5 and TRBJ1-2; possible D gene TRBD1, 6 bases. This CDR3 has 13 amino acids. CDR1 and CDR2 (germline): MNHEY, SVGAGI. V was shortened by 6 bases and J by 5 bases, with 13 bases between the two germline ends. This CDR3 reads CASRTRTAYGYTF. Here the CDR3 DNA reads TGTGCCAGCAGGACACGGACAGCGTATGGCTACACCTTC.

This clone was seen just once. V usage is TRBV29-1 and J usage is TRBJ1-2; 7 positions match TRBD1. Germline CDR1 reads SQVTM; CDR2 reads ANQGSEA. J lost 0 bases, V lost 5 bases, and 9 bases had no gene match. The CDR3 length is 15 residues. CDR3 in amino acids: CSVFFTGEANYGYTF. CDR3 bases: TGCAGCGTTTTCTTCACAGGGGAAGCTAACTATGGCTACACCTTC.

This clone showed up just a few times. The rearrangement uses TRBV9 and TRBJ1-6; D call uncertain. The germline gives CDR1 SGDLS, CDR2 YYNGEE. The CDR3 consists of 17 residues. V lost 4 bases, J lost 0 bases, and 14 bases lay in between. CDR3 coding DNA: TGTGCCAGCAGCCAAAATCCAGCGAGCTCCTATAATTCACCCCTCCACTTT. Residues: CASSQNPASSYNSPLHF.

This sequence joins TRBV2 and TRBJ1-5; no firm D call. The CDR3 is 12 residues long. The V gene's germline CDR1 is SNHLY and CDR2 FYNNEI. V gave up 6 bases and J gave up 4 bases, with 7 bases separating them. CDR3 protein: CASRRDNQPQHF. The CDR3 DNA sequence: TGTGCCAGCAGGAGAGATAATCAGCCCCAGCATTTT.

DNA of the CDR3: TGTGCCAGCAGCGTAGGTCTTTTAAAAGAGACCCAGTACTTC. Translated, it gives CASSVGLLKETQYF. The chain links TRBV9 to TRBJ2-5, with no clear D. In germline, CDR1 is SGDLS, CDR2 YYNGEE. The CDR3 runs 14 residues. V lost 0 bases, J lost 3 bases, and 9 bases lay in between.

This clone appeared once. The chain uses TRBV7-2 and TRBJ2-7; D perhaps matches TRBD1 (5 bases). The CDR3 loop spans 14 amino acids. V was cut by 1 base and J by 3 bases, with 10 bases left in between. Looked up from germline, CDR1 is SGHTA and CDR2 is FQGNSA. CDR3 region: CASSLDGAGYEQYF. CDR3 bases: TGTGCCAGCAGCTTAGATGGGGCTGGCTACGAGCAGTACTTC.

The chain joins TRBV18 to TRBJ2-7; 7 nucleotides match TRBD2. Unmatched junction bases numbered 6, after V lost 3 bases and J lost 4 bases. Germline values: CDR1 KGHSH, CDR2 LQKENI. The CDR3 spans 14 residues. CDR3: CASSPSWGGYEQYF. Written as DNA, the CDR3 is TGTGCCAGCTCACCGTCCTGGGGGGGGTACGAGCAGTACTTC.

This clone was seen more than once but under ten times. This chain uses TRBV6-5 with TRBJ2-1, with D perhaps matching TRBD2 (5 bases). In germline, CDR1 is MNHEY, CDR2 SVGAGI. This CDR3 has 13 amino acids. The V gene lost 8 bases and the J gene lost 9 bases, with 17 bases spanning the gap. In DNA form, the CDR3 reads TGTGCCAGCCGACGAGAGGGTACAAGTGAGCAGTTCTTC. Its protein product is CASRREGTSEQFF.

V usage is TRBV24-1 and J usage is TRBJ2-3, with 12 bases lining up with TRBD2. The junction had 7 bases not matched to a gene; V was cut back by 4 bases and J by 6 bases. Per the germline V gene, CDR1 is KGHDR and CDR2 is SFDVKD. CDR3 length equals 16 residues. In DNA, the CDR3 is TGTGCCACCAGTGAGGGCCTAGCGGGGGGGCGGGATACGCAGTATTTT. Translated: CATSEGLAGGRDTQYF.

The rearrangement links TRBV29-1 to TRBJ1-2; TRBD1 aligns across 10 bases. Per the germline V gene, CDR1 is SQVTM and CDR2 is ANQGSEA. With V trimmed by 4 bases and J by 5 bases, 1 base remained unmatched. The CDR3 is 12 amino acids. The CDR3 region has the DNA TGCAGCGTTGGGGGACAGGGGTATGGCTACACCTTC. This encodes CSVGGQGYGYTF.

The V gene is TRBV28, the J gene TRBJ1-2, with D maybe TRBD1 (5 bases). Trimming stripped 4 bases from V and 3 bases from J, with 9 bases between. The germline CDR1 and CDR2 sequences are MDHEN and SYDVKM. The CDR3 has 13 residues. CDR3 nucleotide sequence: TGTGCCAGCAGTTCGGGGGGGGACTATGGCTACACCTTC. It translates to CASSSGGDYGYTF.

The V call is TRBV13, the J call TRBJ1-1; TRBD1 aligns across 8 bases. This CDR3 is 12 amino acids long. Germline V gives CDR1 PRHDT, CDR2 FYEKMQ (reference sequence). J was trimmed by 13 bases and V by 5 bases; bases with no gene match: 9. In nucleotides, the CDR3 is TGTGCCAGCAGCCTTGGACAGGGCAATGGTTTCTTT. Translating gives CASSLGQGNGFF.

J is TRBJ2-1 and V is TRBV3-1 (or the pseudogene TRBV3-2), with TRBD1 identical over 8 bases. V lost 5 bases, J lost 2 bases, and 5 bases stayed unmatched. Germline V CDR1 and CDR2: LGHDT, YNNKEL (reference sequence). The CDR3 extends over 15 amino acids. In nucleotides, the CDR3 is TGTGCCAGCAGCTCCGGGACAGGTACCTACAATGAGCAGTTCTTC. It specifies CASSSGTGTYNEQFF.

V is TRBV6-6 and J is TRBJ2-5; TRBD1 might be the D (5 bases). Trimming shortened V by 5 bases and J by 5 bases, and 18 bases separated the two germline ends. Germline V gene sequence: CDR1 MNHNY, CDR2 SVGAGI (reference sequence). The CDR3 is 15 amino acids. CDR3 DNA sequence: TGTGCCAGCAGTACCGCCAAACAGGTCAAGGAGACCCAGTACTTC. This codes for CASSTAKQVKETQYF.

This clone has only a few counts. The rearrangement links TRBV5-1 to TRBJ2-5; 8 bases map to TRBD2. Trimming took 4 bases from V and 5 from J; bases not matched to a gene: 22. This CDR3 is built from 19 residues. The germline gives CDR1 SGHRS, CDR2 YFSETQ. This chain's CDR3 is CASSPGGAGGSGGRETQYF. In DNA form, the CDR3 reads TGCGCCAGCAGCCCTGGAGGCGCGGGGGGCAGTGGCGGTCGGGAGACCCAGTACTTC.

The chain is built from TRBV30 and TRBJ2-5; 10 positions agree with TRBD1. Losses at the gene ends were 1 base for V and 5 bases for J; bases not matched to a gene: 7. CDR3 length equals 15 residues. Germline CDR1 GTSNPN, CDR2 SVGIG (reference sequence). CDR3 loop: CAWSAGTGARETQYF. The CDR3, as DNA: TGTGCCTGGAGTGCCGGGACAGGGGCTAGGGAGACCCAGTACTTC. The full variable domain, with the rest looked up from reference TRBV30 and TRBJ2-5, is SQTIHQWPATLVQPVGSPLSLECTVEGTSNPNLYWYRQAAGRGLQLLFYSVGIGQISSEVPQNLSASRPQDRQFILSSKKLLLSDSGFYLCAWSAGTGARETQYFGPGTRLLVL.

The rearrangement links TRBV2 to TRBJ1-4; TRBD1 matches 8 bases. V lost 6 bases to trimming and J lost 8 bases; unmatched junction nucleotides: 11. This CDR3 has 15 amino acids. The germline CDR1 and CDR2 sequences are SNHLY and FYNNEI. CDR3 in DNA: TGTGCCAGCAGAAGCTTACGGGACAGGAACGAAAAACTGTTTTTT. Amino acid sequence: CASRSLRDRNEKLFF.

The V and J genes are TRBV7-2 and TRBJ2-5, with D uncertain. The CDR3 loop spans 13 amino acids. The germline V gene encodes CDR1 SGHTA and CDR2 FQGNSA. V was trimmed by 3 bases and J by 2 bases, leaving 7 bases between them. CDR3 nucleotides: TGTGCCAGCAGCTTCTCCCGGCAAGAGACCCAGTACTTC. It is translated as CASSFSRQETQYF.

The chain links TRBV7-2 to TRBJ1-1; possibly TRBD1 for D (5 bases). This CDR3 has 14 amino acids. Germline V gives CDR1 SGHTA, CDR2 FQGNSA. V lost 5 bases and J 1 base, leaving 11 bases between the germline ends. CDR3 loop: CASSRQPSNTEAFF. The CDR3 DNA sequence: TGTGCCAGCAGCAGACAGCCATCGAACACTGAAGCTTTCTTT.

This chain links TRBV6-5 with TRBJ1-2; 7 nucleotides align to TRBD1. The CDR3 has 16 amino acids. Trimming took 0 bases from V and 1 from J; bases not matched to a gene: 5. CDR1 is MNHEY and CDR2 is SVGAGI in the germline V gene. The CDR3 DNA sequence: TGTGCCAGCAGTTACTCGGGGTACAGGGGTAACTATGGCTACACCTTC. Its protein product is CASSYSGYRGNYGYTF.

The chain recombines TRBV9 with TRBJ1-6; TRBD1 is a possible D gene (6 bases). V was trimmed by 6 bases and J by 7 bases, leaving 14 bases between them. This CDR3 is built from 14 residues. In germline, CDR1 is SGDLS, CDR2 YYNGEE. The CDR3 DNA reads TGTGCCAGCAACCCCGGGACACTAAATTCACCCCTCCACTTT. Protein product: CASNPGTLNSPLHF.

The chain couples TRBV7-2 to TRBJ2-1; 10 bases map to TRBD1. This CDR3 has 15 amino acids. The junction had 2 bases not matched to a gene; V was cut back by 4 bases and J by 2 bases. CDR1 SGHTA and CDR2 FQGNSA come from the germline V gene. As DNA, the CDR3 is TGTGCCAGCAGCTCCGGACAGGGGGCCTACAATGAGCAGTTCTTC. Its protein product is CASSSGQGAYNEQFF.

Only a few counts were recorded for this clone. The chain couples TRBV2 to TRBJ2-7, with a weak D call TRBD2 (5 bases). This CDR3 has 17 amino acids. The V gene's germline CDR1 is SNHLY and CDR2 FYNNEI. Trimming pared 0 bases from V and 5 bases from J, leaving 20 bases between. The CDR3 reads CASSEAAPTRGKDEQYF. For the CDR3, the DNA is TGTGCCAGCAGTGAAGCGGCCCCAACAAGAGGGAAGGACGAGCAGTACTTC. Supplemented by reference TRBV2 and TRBJ2-7, the full variable domain reads EPEVTQTPSHQVTQMGQEVILRCVPISNHLYFYWYRQILGQKVEFLVSFYNNEISEKSEIFDDQFSVERPDGSNFTLKIRSTKLEDSAMYFCASSEAAPTRGKDEQYFGPGTRLTVT.

The gene calls are TRBV4-1 and TRBJ2-5; tentative D call: TRBD2 (7 bases). The CDR3 length is 15 residues. Per the germline V gene, CDR1 is MGHRA and CDR2 is YSYEKL. Trimming took off 4 bases at V and 4 bases at J, with 16 bases between the two ends. The CDR3 bases are TGCGCCAGCAGCCTGGGGGGGCTAGGTGGAGAGACCCAGTACTTC. Amino acid sequence: CASSLGGLGGETQYF.

This clone was counted only a few times. The same CDR3 is also encoded by other DNA sequences in this sample. J is TRBJ2-5 and V is TRBV5-1; D uncertain. The germline V gene has CDR1 SGHRS and CDR2 YFSETQ. The CDR3 runs 12 residues. The V end was cut by 0 bases, the J end by 5 bases, with 5 bases between. CDR3 sequence reads: CASSLAEETQYF. In DNA, the CDR3 is TGCGCCAGCAGCTTGGCCGAGGAGACCCAGTACTTC. Drawing the rest from reference TRBV5-1 and TRBJ2-5, the complete variable domain is KAGVTQTPRYLIKTRGQQVTLSCSPISGHRSVSWYQQTPGQGLQFLFEYFSETQRNKGNFPGRFSGRQFSNSRSEMNVSTLELGDSALYLCASSLAEETQYFGPGTRLLVL.

This clone was seen only a few times. The chain's CDR3 is CASSDYYSNQPQHF. The CDR3 coding sequence is TGCGCCAGCAGTGACTACTACAGCAATCAGCCCCAGCATTTT. The chain couples TRBV10-2 to TRBJ1-5; D not certain. The CDR3 has 14 amino acids. Germline V CDR1 and CDR2: WSHSY, SAAADI. V was shortened by 3 bases and J by 1 base, with 7 bases between the two germline ends.